Listed here are 6 T cell receptor beta chains from one sample, sequenced in a study of identical twins. MiXCR was run by TCRdb on the 5' RACE reads, yielding one entry per CDR3 protein. The sample lists some 690,000 distinct CDR3 sequences, around 20% occurring once. These data were likewise used in another study, on T cells expressing NK-cell markers.

The sample comprised PBMCs. The origin of the receptors is a young woman in good health.

This chain links TRBV7-6 with TRBJ2-7, with a possible D match to TRBD1 (6 bases). Looked up from germline, CDR1 is SGHVS and CDR2 is FNYEAQ. Trimming shortened V by 2 bases and J by 6 bases, and 11 bases separated the two germline ends. The CDR3 has 13 residues. The CDR3 loop reads CASSLQTGGEQYF. The CDR3, as DNA: TGTGCCAGCAGCTTACAGACAGGCGGCGAGCAGTACTTC.

This chain uses TRBV12-3 or TRBV12-4 with TRBJ2-3, with 8 positions matching TRBD2. This CDR3 spans 15 amino acids. V gave up 4 bases and J gave up 6 bases; unmatched junction bases: 9. The CDR3, as DNA: TGTGCCAGCAGTTCACAAGCGGGAGAGTATGATACGCAGTATTTT. It translates to CASSSQAGEYDTQYF.

This clonotype occurred once. The chain carries TRBV9 and TRBJ1-6, with D perhaps matching TRBD1 (5 bases). There are 15 residues in the CDR3. Germline-derived CDR1 and CDR2 are SGDLS and YYNGEE. Trimming took 1 base from V and 7 from J, leaving 12 bases between them. This CDR3 is CASSVHQGGNSPLHF. DNA for the CDR3: TGTGCCAGCAGCGTACACCAGGGTGGAAATTCACCCCTCCACTTT. Variable domain in full (rest from reference TRBV9 and TRBJ1-6): DSGVTQTPKHLITATGQRVTLRCSPRSGDLSVYWYQQSLDQGLQFLIQYYNGEERAKGNILERFSAQQFPDLHSELNLSSLELGDSALYFCASSVHQGGNSPLHFGNGTRLTVT.

The chain combines TRBV30 with TRBJ1-2, with 7 nucleotides matching TRBD1. V trimming: 4 bases; J trimming: 2 bases; junction bases outside the gene matches: 7. The CDR3 loop spans 14 amino acids. Germline CDR1 is GTSNPN and CDR2 is SVGIG (reference sequence). CDR3: CAWTGTESNYGYTF. CDR3 DNA sequence: TGTGCCTGGACCGGGACAGAATCAAACTATGGCTACACCTTC.

This chain uses TRBV10-3 with TRBJ2-5; maybe TRBD2 (5 bases). Deletions cut 4 bases from V and 1 base from J, with 7 bases between. Germline V CDR1 and CDR2: ENHRY, SYGVKD. This CDR3 has 13 residues. The CDR3 region has the DNA TGTGCCATCAGTGTGCGGGTCCAAGAGACCCAGTACTTC. Translated, it gives CAISVRVQETQYF.

V usage is TRBV20-1 and J usage is TRBJ2-5; D not certain. The CDR3 contains 12 residues. V was clipped by 6 bases and J by 4 bases, with 12 bases between them. Germline-derived CDR1 and CDR2 are DFQATT and SNEGSKA (reference sequence). In DNA, the CDR3 is TGCAGTGCACCCTTCCGGTTAGAGACCCAGTACTTC. Translating it yields CSAPFRLETQYF.